The 13 T cell receptor beta chains listed next were all sequenced from one sample in a study of T cells after yellow fever vaccination. TCRdb processed the 5' RACE reads anew with MiXCR; each CDR3 protein has one entry. This table has some 260,000 distinct CDR3 sequences, roughly 5.6% appearing once. The material was CD4+ T cells sorted from PBMCs, obtained on the day of the yellow fever booster vaccination. These TCRs come from a man between 18 and 35 years old who received the YFV17D yellow fever vaccine.

This clonotype was seen at least ten times. The rearrangement links TRBV5-1 to TRBJ2-3; 7 bases align to TRBD1. Germline loops: CDR1 SGHRS, CDR2 YFSETQ. This CDR3 comprises 15 residues. Trimming removed 2 bases from V and 0 bases from J; junction bases left unmatched: 3. CDR3 residues: CASSLRQGSTDTQYF. CDR3 sequence (DNA): TGCGCCAGCAGCTTACGACAGGGAAGCACAGATACGCAGTATTTT.

This clonotype was picked up a small number of times. The chain links TRBV11-1 to TRBJ2-1; 10 positions match TRBD2. Germline V lookup: CDR1 SGHAT, CDR2 FQDESV (reference sequence). The CDR3 has 15 residues. V shed 5 bases and J 9 bases; nucleotides not matched to a gene: 10. This chain's CDR3 is CASSERGGGSIEQFF. The CDR3 DNA follows: TGTGCCAGCAGCGAGCGGGGGGGCGGTTCTATTGAGCAGTTCTTC.

This clonotype was seen more than once but under ten times. The rearrangement links TRBV6-2 or TRBV6-3 to TRBJ2-4; 11 bases fit TRBD2. This CDR3 spans 16 amino acids. The germline CDR1 and CDR2 sequences are MNHEY and SVGEGT. V shed 8 bases and J 0 bases; nucleotides not matched to a gene: 6. The DNA for the CDR3 is TGTGCCAGCTCGCTAGCGGGGGGACTAGCCAAAAACATTCAGTACTTC. It specifies CASSLAGGLAKNIQYF.

There are many counts of this clonotype. CDR3 nucleotides: TGCAGTGCCTTAGACGGGGGCCAGGAGACCCAGTACTTC. Protein: CSALDGGQETQYF. The chain uses TRBV20-1 and TRBJ2-5; D possibly matches TRBD1 or TRBD2 (6 bases each). CDR1 and CDR2 from the germline V gene are DFQATT and SNEGSKA (reference sequence). The CDR3 has 13 residues. V was trimmed by 6 bases and J by 5 bases, leaving 16 bases between them.

This clonotype was observed a few times. The CDR3 sequence: CASSIQGGTDTQYF. The CDR3 region has the DNA TGTGCCAGTAGTATCCAGGGGGGGACAGATACGCAGTATTTT. V is TRBV19 and J is TRBJ2-3, with D perhaps matching TRBD1 or TRBD2 (7 bases each). The CDR3 consists of 14 residues. The ends were cut back, 3 bases at V and 3 bases at J, with 10 bases in the middle. Germline loops: CDR1 LNHDA, CDR2 SQIVND (reference sequence).

The CDR3 loop is CSATTRSYEQYF. The CDR3 bases are TGCAGTGCGACGACTAGAAGTTACGAGCAGTACTTC. This rearrangement joins TRBV20-1 to TRBJ2-7; D is perhaps TRBD2 (6 bases). The germline V gene has CDR1 DFQATT and CDR2 SNEGSKA (reference sequence). The CDR3 is made up of 12 amino acids. Trimming removed 6 bases from V and 4 bases from J, with 13 bases in between.

This clonotype was detected a few times. V is TRBV20-1 and J is TRBJ2-1; 8 bases are a match to TRBD2. V gave up 5 bases and J gave up 7 bases; unmatched junction bases: 13. Germline CDR1 reads DFQATT; CDR2 reads SNEGSKA (reference sequence). The CDR3 runs to 15 residues. This CDR3 reads CSASRTGGLRNEQFF. The CDR3 DNA is TGCAGTGCTTCCCGAACGGGGGGGTTGAGGAATGAGCAGTTCTTC.

This clonotype was recorded a few times. The rearrangement links TRBV6-5 to TRBJ2-3; perhaps D is TRBD1 or TRBD2 (5 bases each). CDR1 and CDR2 (germline): MNHEY, SVGAGI. The germline V and J ends were trimmed by 1 base and 2 bases, with 7 bases remaining between them. The length of the CDR3 is 14 residues. The CDR3 coding sequence is TGTGCCAGCAGTTACTTGGGGGTCACAGATACGCAGTATTTT. Translation gives CASSYLGVTDTQYF.

V and J are TRBV18 and TRBJ2-7, with D hard to call. Germline values: CDR1 KGHSH, CDR2 LQKENI. Trimming took off 2 bases at V and 9 bases at J, with 11 bases between the two ends. This CDR3 comprises 12 residues. The CDR3 protein is CASSPDEQAQYV. DNA for the CDR3: TGTGCCAGCTCACCAGACGAGCAGGCGCAGTACGTC.

This clonotype was observed a handful of times. The chain employs TRBV20-1 and TRBJ2-1; 7 nucleotides line up with TRBD2. Germline V gives CDR1 DFQATT, CDR2 SNEGSKA (reference sequence). The CDR3 extends over 14 amino acids. V lost 7 bases and J lost 4; bases outside the gene matches: 10. Written as DNA, the CDR3 is TGCAGTGGTCGAAAGCGGGGACCATACAATGAGCAGTTCTTC. Its protein product is CSGRKRGPYNEQFF.

This clonotype was counted between two and nine times. The chain carries TRBV4-1 and TRBJ2-5; possibly TRBD2 for D (5 bases). The CDR3 contains 17 residues. The V end was cut by 3 bases, the J end by 6 bases, with 23 bases between. In germline, CDR1 is MGHRA, CDR2 YSYEKL. The DNA for the CDR3 is TGCGCCAGCAGCCAGAGGTTGGAACGGGAATATGGAAAGACCCAGTACTTC. Translated, it gives CASSQRLEREYGKTQYF.

This clonotype showed up just a few times. CDR3 bases: TGTGCCACCAGCAGAGATATCGGCAATCAGCCCCAGCATTTT. This gives the protein CATSRDIGNQPQHF. The J gene is TRBJ1-5, the V gene TRBV15; D remains unclear. The CDR3 has 14 amino acids. Germline loops: CDR1 LNHNV, CDR2 YYDKDF (reference sequence). Trimming cost V 0 bases and J 2 bases, with 5 bases left between them. The full variable domain, completed using reference TRBV15 and TRBJ1-5, is DAMVIQNPRYQVTQFGKPVTLSCSQTLNHNVMYWYQQKSSQAPKLLFHYYDKDFNNEADTPDNFQSRRPNTSFCFLDIRSPGLGDTAMYLCATSRDIGNQPQHFGDGTRLSIL.

The chain couples TRBV9 to TRBJ1-4, with TRBD1 matching over 7 bases. The junction had 7 bases not matched to a gene; V was cut back by 0 bases and J by 8 bases. The CDR3 covers 15 residues. Germline-derived CDR1 and CDR2 are SGDLS and YYNGEE. The CDR3 reads CASSVGGQKGEKLFF. The CDR3 DNA is TGTGCCAGCAGCGTAGGGGGACAGAAAGGGGAAAAACTGTTTTTT.